This T cell receptor (beta chain) originates from a study of cytomegalovirus exposure and HLA in healthy donors. Details on this clone: Its antigen is unknown.

The study ran its PCR with 60 Vbeta and 13 Jbeta primers. Sequenced by immunoSEQ multiplex PCR; TCRdb stores in-frame clones only, minus some. The profile shows about 160,000 clones, approximately 73% of them singletons. Findings and caveats of the study: Cytomegalovirus association was assigned to about 150 TCR beta chains. Analysis was carried out at a later point, and it linked a missense DCLRE1C variant to TCR beta V- and J-gene trimming.

V lost 1 base to trimming and J lost 5 bases, with 12 bases between them. Germline values: CDR1 SGHTS, CDR2 YDEGEE. CDR3 size: 14 residues. This TCR was recovered from a woman aged 18 to 35 in good health and CMV-seronegative. The chain links TRBV5-8 to TRBJ1-2, with D perhaps TRBD1 (5 bases). Sample: PBMCs. The CDR3 loop is CASSLLGGDYGYTF. CDR3 DNA: TGTGCCAGCAGCTTGTTAGGAGGGGATTATGGCTACACCTTC.